This is a list of T cell receptor beta chains from one sample in a study of blood T cells in healthy people across ages. TCRdb fed the 5' RACE reads into MiXCR, producing one record per CDR3 protein. The repertoire holds 1.5 million to 1.9 million distinct CDR3 sequences, with roughly 43% as singletons. The sequenced sample was blood. The receptors were gathered from a woman aged 18 to 35 in good health. Both conserved end residues are part of each CDR3. A D gene is named only where the DNA matches it firmly. Clone size is stated in some rows and not others, as once, few, many or a class when expanded.

v_call: TRBV27
clone_size: few
d_call: -
j_call: TRBJ1-4
cdr3_nt: TGTGCCAGCAGTTTACGGGAGACTAATGAAAAACTGTTTTTT
cdr3_aa: CASSLRETNEKLFF

v_call: TRBV29-1
clone_size: -
d_call: -
j_call: TRBJ2-5
cdr3_nt: TGCAGCGTCCGGACAAACCAAGAGACCCAGTACTTC
cdr3_aa: CSVRTNQETQYF

v_call: TRBV12-3/TRBV12-4
clone_size: -
d_call: -
j_call: TRBJ1-2
cdr3_nt: TGTGCCAGCAGCCTAATCGGGTCGTACTATGGCTACACCTTC
cdr3_aa: CASSLIGSYYGYTF

v_call: TRBV7-2
clone_size: few
d_call: -
j_call: TRBJ1-2
cdr3_nt: TGTGCCAGCAGCCAAGATAGGAATACGGGCTACACCTTC
cdr3_aa: CASSQDRNTGYTF

v_call: TRBV12-3/TRBV12-4
clone_size: -
d_call: TRBD1
j_call: TRBJ2-1
cdr3_nt: TGTGCCAGCAGTCACCGCCCGACAGGGGGGATCTACGAGCAGTTCTTC
cdr3_aa: CASSHRPTGGIYEQFF

v_call: TRBV27
clone_size: few
d_call: TRBD2
j_call: TRBJ2-1
cdr3_nt: TGTGCCAGCAGTTTTGGCGGGGGGGACAATGAGCAGTTCTTC
cdr3_aa: CASSFGGGDNEQFF

v_call: TRBV20-1
clone_size: -
d_call: -
j_call: TRBJ2-1
cdr3_nt: TGCAGTGCTAGAGATCGAGGGGTTTCCTACAATGAGCAGTTCTTC
cdr3_aa: CSARDRGVSYNEQFF

v_call: TRBV5-1
clone_size: few
d_call: -
j_call: TRBJ2-7
cdr3_nt: TGCGCCAGCAGCCCGGGACGGACAGAGCAGTACTTC
cdr3_aa: CASSPGRTEQYF

v_call: TRBV12-3/TRBV12-4
clone_size: few
d_call: TRBD1
j_call: TRBJ2-1
cdr3_nt: TGTGCCAGCACCCTCGTAGGGGGCCGCGAATCTGAGCAGTTCTTC
cdr3_aa: CASTLVGGRESEQFF

v_call: TRBV7-2
clone_size: few
d_call: -
j_call: TRBJ1-6
cdr3_nt: TGTGCCAGCAGCTTACAGGGGATCTCACCCCTCCACTTT
cdr3_aa: CASSLQGISPLHF

v_call: TRBV3-1
clone_size: once
d_call: TRBD1
j_call: TRBJ2-7
cdr3_nt: TGTGCCAGCAGTCGTCCGGGACAGGCGTCCGAGCAGTACTTC
cdr3_aa: CASSRPGQASEQYF

v_call: TRBV29-1
clone_size: -
d_call: -
j_call: TRBJ2-7
cdr3_nt: TGCAGCGTTGAGACCGGGACAAATTACGAGCAGTACTTC
cdr3_aa: CSVETGTNYEQYF

v_call: TRBV12-3/TRBV12-4
clone_size: few
d_call: -
j_call: TRBJ1-5
cdr3_nt: TGTGCCGGTCTCAGGCCCCAGCATTTT
cdr3_aa: CAGLRPQHF

v_call: TRBV7-2
clone_size: few
d_call: TRBD2
j_call: TRBJ2-1
cdr3_nt: TGTGCCAGCAGCTTAAACCTAGCGGGGGGCCACAATGAGCAGTTCTTC
cdr3_aa: CASSLNLAGGHNEQFF

v_call: TRBV9
clone_size: few
d_call: TRBD2
j_call: TRBJ2-5
cdr3_nt: TGTGCCAGCAGCGTAGCCAGCGGGGTGAACAATGAGCAGTACTTC
cdr3_aa: CASSVASGVNNEQYF

v_call: TRBV30
clone_size: few
d_call: -
j_call: TRBJ1-1
cdr3_nt: TGTGCCTGGAGGGCGGAGGAGGGTGAAGCTTTCTTT
cdr3_aa: CAWRAEEGEAFF

v_call: TRBV27
clone_size: many
d_call: -
j_call: TRBJ2-3
cdr3_nt: TGTGCCAGCAGTTTTGCAGGAGATACGCAGTATTTT
cdr3_aa: CASSFAGDTQYF

v_call: TRBV5-4
clone_size: -
d_call: TRBD1
j_call: TRBJ1-2
cdr3_nt: TGTGCCAGCAGCCGTGGGACAGGGGATAACTATGGCTACACCTTC
cdr3_aa: CASSRGTGDNYGYTF

v_call: TRBV12-3/TRBV12-4
clone_size: -
d_call: -
j_call: TRBJ1-1
cdr3_nt: TGTGCCAGCAGTTTAGAGCGGTCGAACACTGAAGCTTTCTTT
cdr3_aa: CASSLERSNTEAFF

v_call: TRBV7-9
clone_size: -
d_call: -
j_call: TRBJ2-5
cdr3_nt: TGTGCCAGCAGCTTCGGCTGGAAAGAGACCCAGTACTTC
cdr3_aa: CASSFGWKETQYF

v_call: TRBV20-1
clone_size: few
d_call: -
j_call: TRBJ2-1
cdr3_nt: TGCAGTGCTAGCTTAGCGACCGTCCCTGAGCAGTTCTTC
cdr3_aa: CSASLATVPEQFF

v_call: TRBV12-3/TRBV12-4
clone_size: -
d_call: -
j_call: TRBJ1-2
cdr3_nt: TGTGCCAGCAGTTTGTCCATCCTCACCCCTAACTATGGCTACACCTTC
cdr3_aa: CASSLSILTPNYGYTF

v_call: TRBV7-2
clone_size: -
d_call: TRBD1
j_call: TRBJ2-1
cdr3_nt: TGTGCCAGCAGCGGCACAGAGACAGGGATCAATGAGCAGTTCTTC
cdr3_aa: CASSGTETGINEQFF

v_call: TRBV18
clone_size: -
d_call: -
j_call: TRBJ2-1
cdr3_nt: TGTGCCAGCTCAAATGGCAGGAGATACAATGAGCAGTTCTTC
cdr3_aa: CASSNGRRYNEQFF

v_call: TRBV6-2/TRBV6-3
clone_size: -
d_call: -
j_call: TRBJ2-2
cdr3_nt: TGTGCCAGCAGTCGCCTGAAGTCCACCGGGGAGCTGTTTTTT
cdr3_aa: CASSRLKSTGELFF

v_call: TRBV7-2
clone_size: -
d_call: TRBD1
j_call: TRBJ1-1
cdr3_nt: TGTGCCAGCAGCTTAGTCGCAGGGGGCGGAGTAGTGGAAGCTTTCTTT
cdr3_aa: CASSLVAGGGVVEAFF

v_call: TRBV2
clone_size: many
d_call: -
j_call: TRBJ2-5
cdr3_nt: TGTGCCAGCAGTTTTCGACACCAAGAGACCCAGTACTTC
cdr3_aa: CASSFRHQETQYF

v_call: TRBV7-6
clone_size: few
d_call: TRBD2
j_call: TRBJ2-5
cdr3_nt: TGTGCCAGCAGTTCTAGCGGGGGGGCTCAGACCCAGTACTTC
cdr3_aa: CASSSSGGAQTQYF

v_call: TRBV4-3
clone_size: many
d_call: -
j_call: TRBJ2-7
cdr3_nt: TGCGCCAGCAGCCAGGGGACGTACTACGAGCAGTACTTC
cdr3_aa: CASSQGTYYEQYF

v_call: TRBV28
clone_size: once
d_call: -
j_call: TRBJ1-2
cdr3_nt: TGTGCCAGCAGTAGGACAGATACTAACTATGGCTACACCTTC
cdr3_aa: CASSRTDTNYGYTF

v_call: TRBV20-1
clone_size: -
d_call: -
j_call: TRBJ2-3
cdr3_nt: TGCAGTGCTAGAAGGGGACACCTCGCCACAGATACGCAGTATTTT
cdr3_aa: CSARRGHLATDTQYF

v_call: TRBV2
clone_size: -
d_call: -
j_call: TRBJ2-7
cdr3_nt: TGTGCCGGGGGCCTCTACAATGAGCAGTACTTC
cdr3_aa: CAGGLYNEQYF

v_call: TRBV20-1
clone_size: few
d_call: -
j_call: TRBJ1-3
cdr3_nt: TGCAGTGCTAGCGACGGTAGCTCTGGAAACACCATATATTTT
cdr3_aa: CSASDGSSGNTIYF

v_call: TRBV4-1
clone_size: few
d_call: TRBD1
j_call: TRBJ2-3
cdr3_nt: TGCGCCAGCAGCCTCGGACAGGGGACTTCCCAGTATACGCAGTATTTT
cdr3_aa: CASSLGQGTSQYTQYF

v_call: TRBV5-1
clone_size: -
d_call: TRBD2
j_call: TRBJ2-1
cdr3_nt: TGCGCCAGCAGCTTACCGGGACTAGCGGGGGATGAGCGGTTCTTC
cdr3_aa: CASSLPGLAGDERFF

v_call: TRBV6-2/TRBV6-3
clone_size: few
d_call: -
j_call: TRBJ2-3
cdr3_nt: TGTGCCAGCAGTTACATGGGGGGGGCTTCAGATACGCAGTATTTT
cdr3_aa: CASSYMGGASDTQYF

v_call: TRBV29-1
clone_size: few
d_call: -
j_call: TRBJ2-2
cdr3_nt: TGCAGCGTTGGACAAAAAGTAACCGGGGAGCTGTTTTTT
cdr3_aa: CSVGQKVTGELFF

v_call: TRBV20-1
clone_size: -
d_call: -
j_call: TRBJ2-4
cdr3_nt: TGCAGTGCCCTCCCTGGCGGGCGGGCCCAAAACATTCAGTACTTC
cdr3_aa: CSALPGGRAQNIQYF

v_call: TRBV5-5
clone_size: -
d_call: TRBD1
j_call: TRBJ2-1
cdr3_nt: TGTGCCAGCAGCGGAGACAGGGGTTGGGGCGTGCAGTTCTTC
cdr3_aa: CASSGDRGWGVQFF

v_call: TRBV20-1
clone_size: -
d_call: -
j_call: TRBJ2-7
cdr3_nt: TGCAGTGCTAGAGATGGGGCAGGGAACTCCTACGAGCAGTACTTC
cdr3_aa: CSARDGAGNSYEQYF

v_call: TRBV6-2/TRBV6-3
clone_size: -
d_call: -
j_call: TRBJ1-2
cdr3_nt: TGTGCCAGCAGACCTGAGGGAGGCTATGGCTACACCTTC
cdr3_aa: CASRPEGGYGYTF

v_call: TRBV7-9
clone_size: -
d_call: -
j_call: TRBJ1-1
cdr3_nt: TGTGCCAGCAGCTTGGGGGAGAGTCTTGAAGCTTTCTTT
cdr3_aa: CASSLGESLEAFF

v_call: TRBV20-1
clone_size: few
d_call: -
j_call: TRBJ2-5
cdr3_nt: TGCAGTGCCTCCTCAACATACCAAGAGACCCAGTACTTC
cdr3_aa: CSASSTYQETQYF

v_call: TRBV5-6
clone_size: -
d_call: TRBD2
j_call: TRBJ2-5
cdr3_nt: TGTGCCAGCAGAAAGCGGGAGGGCCTAGAGACCCAGTACTTC
cdr3_aa: CASRKREGLETQYF

v_call: TRBV12-3/TRBV12-4
clone_size: once
d_call: -
j_call: TRBJ2-7
cdr3_nt: TGTGCCAACAGCCGCGGCCCCTACGAGCAGTACTTC
cdr3_aa: CANSRGPYEQYF

v_call: TRBV4-3
clone_size: -
d_call: -
j_call: TRBJ1-6
cdr3_nt: TGCGCCAGCAGCCAAGTCGGACGGTTTAATTCACCCCTCCACTTT
cdr3_aa: CASSQVGRFNSPLHF

v_call: TRBV2
clone_size: few
d_call: TRBD1
j_call: TRBJ1-2
cdr3_nt: TGTGCCAGCAGTCGGGACAGGAGTAGCTATGGCTACACCTTC
cdr3_aa: CASSRDRSSYGYTF

v_call: TRBV12-3/TRBV12-4
clone_size: once
d_call: -
j_call: TRBJ2-2
cdr3_nt: TGTGCCAGCATCTTGGGAAGCCTCACCGGGGAGCTGTTTTTT
cdr3_aa: CASILGSLTGELFF

v_call: TRBV9
clone_size: few
d_call: -
j_call: TRBJ2-7
cdr3_nt: TGTGCCAGCAGCCCCCGGGACATTTTTCCCCTCTCCTACGAGCAGTACTTC
cdr3_aa: CASSPRDIFPLSYEQYF

v_call: TRBV4-3
clone_size: -
d_call: TRBD1
j_call: TRBJ1-5
cdr3_nt: TGCGCCAGCAGCCAAACAGGGACAGGGGTTCAGCCCCAGCATTTT
cdr3_aa: CASSQTGTGVQPQHF

v_call: TRBV28
clone_size: -
d_call: -
j_call: TRBJ2-1
cdr3_nt: TGTGCCAGCAGCCCCGGCTACGCAGAAGCCCCCTACGAGCAGTTCTTC
cdr3_aa: CASSPGYAEAPYEQFF

v_call: TRBV27
clone_size: few
d_call: -
j_call: TRBJ1-6
cdr3_nt: TGTGCCAGCAGCAGAGGCCAGGAGCCAGGCTCCTATAATTCACCCCTCCACTTT
cdr3_aa: CASSRGQEPGSYNSPLHF

v_call: TRBV4-3
clone_size: few
d_call: -
j_call: TRBJ1-1
cdr3_nt: TGCGCCAGCGGGACATGGGGGACCGATCCCACTGAAGCTTTCTTT
cdr3_aa: CASGTWGTDPTEAFF